This TCR beta chain was obtained from a study of OX40 agonist ivuxolimab in advanced cancers. On the study more broadly: Patients treated during dose escalation were battling hepatocellular carcinoma, melanoma, renal cell or head and neck cancer.

Germline V gene data show CDR1 as KGHSH and CDR2 as LQKENI. CDR3 size: 14 residues. Clones were read by immunoSEQ multiplex PCR, and TCRdb kept only the in-frame ones, dropping some. The table has tens of thousands of clones, roughly 87% seen once. This receptor was taken from an adult with an advanced solid tumor such as melanoma, head and neck, liver or kidney cancer. The input for sequencing was CD4+ or CD8+ T cells sorted from blood, taken in a trial of the OX40 agonist ivuxolimab. V gene TRBV18 combines with J gene TRBJ2-5; maybe TRBD1 (6 bases). TRBJ2-7 matches the DNA end more closely, so the J call is doubtful. The CDR3: CASSPGASTYEQYF. The CDR3 DNA reads as TGTGCCAGCTCACCGGGGGCCTCAACCTACGAGCAGTACTTC.